The 10 T cell receptor beta chains below all came from one sample that was sequenced in a study of blood T cell repertoires in COVID-19. Here immunoSEQ multiplex PCR was the method, and the copy in TCRdb shows in-frame clones only, minus some. The data show around 270,000 clones, around 89% seen once. Sequencing used peripheral blood. The source is a man aged 40-50 years with acute or convalescent COVID-19.

This sequence joins TRBV5-4 and TRBJ1-6; 8 bases agree with TRBD1. The CDR3 runs 16 residues. Germline CDR1 is SGHNT and CDR2 is YYREEE (reference sequence). V shed 7 bases and J 5 bases; nucleotides not matched to a gene: 11. The CDR3 loop reads CASSWGDRGNNSPLHF. In DNA, the CDR3 is TGTGCCAGCTCTTGGGGAGACAGGGGAAATAATTCACCCCTCCACTTT.

This chain links TRBV6-1 with TRBJ2-7; D ambiguous. CDR1 MNHNS and CDR2 SASEGT come from the germline V gene. The CDR3 length is 14 residues. V lost 3 bases and J 0 bases, leaving 9 bases between the germline ends. CDR3 protein: CASSDSPSSYEQYF. As DNA, the CDR3 is TGTGCCAGCAGTGATAGCCCGAGCTCCTACGAGCAGTACTTC.

The chain is built from TRBV6-5 and TRBJ2-7, with 10 bases fitting TRBD1. V was pared by 4 bases and J by 7 bases, with 7 bases of the junction left unmatched. CDR3 length equals 14 residues. Looked up from germline, CDR1 is MNHEY and CDR2 is SVGAGI. Here the CDR3 DNA reads TGTGCCAGCAGTTCCTGGGACAGGGGAGAAGAGCAGTACTTC. Translated: CASSSWDRGEEQYF.

The gene calls are TRBV6-1 and TRBJ1-2, with D uncertain. The V end was cut by 5 bases, the J end by 0 bases, with 10 bases between. Germline-derived CDR1 and CDR2 are MNHNS and SASEGT. This CDR3 region has 14 residues. The CDR3: CASSPITANYGYTF. The CDR3 nucleotides are TGTGCCAGCAGTCCTATAACAGCTAACTATGGCTACACCTTC.

The chain employs TRBV6-5 and TRBJ1-6; D perhaps matches TRBD1 (5 bases). V lost 4 bases and J 10 bases, leaving 17 bases between the germline ends. Germline-derived CDR1 and CDR2 are MNHEY and SVGAGI. The CDR3 has 15 amino acids. The CDR3 bases are TGTGCCAGCAGTTCCCAACTCGGACAAGGCTCACCCCTCCACTTT. Protein product: CASSSQLGQGSPLHF.

This rearrangement joins TRBV28 to TRBJ2-1, with 16 nucleotides matching TRBD2. V lost 7 bases and J lost 12; bases outside the gene matches: 18. Per the germline V gene, CDR1 is MDHEN and CDR2 is SYDVKM. This CDR3 is 18 amino acids long. The CDR3 DNA reads as TGTGCCAGCAATGGCGGGACTAGCGGGGGGGGCATATACGGATGGCAGTTCTTC. Protein sequence: CASNGGTSGGGIYGWQFF. Supplemented by reference TRBV28 and TRBJ2-1, the full variable domain reads DVKVTQSSRYLVKRTGEKVFLECVQDMDHENMFWYRQDPGLGLRLIYFSYDVKMKEKGDIPEGYSVSREKKERFSLILESASTNQTSMYLCASNGGTSGGGIYGWQFFGPGTRLTVL.

The J gene is TRBJ2-6, the V gene TRBV5-1, with 7 bases that match TRBD1. The CDR3 has 17 residues. Germline CDR1 reads SGHRS; CDR2 reads YFSETQ. V was clipped by 0 bases and J by 1 base; unmatched bases: 4. CDR3 nucleotides: TGCGCCAGCAGCTTGGGGGACAGCCTATCTGGGGCCAACGTCCTGACTTTC. Encoded protein: CASSLGDSLSGANVLTF.

The chain recombines TRBV19 with TRBJ2-3; D gene unclear. V was shortened by 6 bases and J by 2 bases, with 21 bases between the two germline ends. Germline lookup yields CDR1 LNHDA and CDR2 SQIVND (reference sequence). The CDR3 contains 17 residues. CDR3 DNA sequence: TGTGCCAGTAGCGAACTGATCCCTATCCTCCTCACAGATACGCAGTATTTT. This gives the protein CASSELIPILLTDTQYF.

This chain uses TRBV6-5 with TRBJ2-1; possibly TRBD2 for D (5 bases). This CDR3 is built from 15 residues. Per the germline V gene, CDR1 is MNHEY and CDR2 is SVGAGI. Trimming took 7 bases from V and 8 from J, leaving 21 bases between them. CDR3 coding DNA: TGTGCCAGCACACCCTCGCCGACTATTGGGGATGAGCAGTTCTTC. This gives the protein CASTPSPTIGDEQFF.

In regard to this clone: Other DNA variants within this sample encode the same CDR3. The chain employs TRBV27 and TRBJ1-5; D is unresolved. The CDR3 loop spans 13 amino acids. Trimming took 3 bases from V and 2 from J, leaving 5 bases between them. Germline V gives CDR1 MNHEY, CDR2 SMNVEV (reference sequence). CDR3 sequence reads: CASSFGGNQPQHF. CDR3 sequence (DNA): TGTGCCAGCAGTTTCGGGGGCAATCAGCCCCAGCATTTT.